The rows below give T cell receptor beta chains drawn from one sample of a study of a mutant IDH1 vaccine in newly diagnosed glioma. Produced via immunoSEQ multiplex PCR; TCRdb's table is partial and in-frame only. Of 100,000 to 120,000 clones detected, 90% appear once; the ten largest clones hold roughly 0.65%. No cognate antigen is known for these TCRs. The material was PBMCs, obtained from a glioma patient whose treatment included an IDH1 peptide vaccine. Receptor source: a woman in her fifties or sixties with glioma. Both conserved end residues are part of each CDR3. The D gene is left open where the match is weak. Size values are once, few and many counts, or a class for expanded clones, and some rows have none.

V gene: TRBV11-2; J gene: TRBJ2-1; clone size: .; D gene: TRBD2; CDR3 DNA: TGTGCCAGCAGCTTAGATAGGGCGGGAGGAGGTAATGAGCAGTTCTTC; CDR3 protein: CASSLDRAGGGNEQFF
V gene: TRBV2; J gene: TRBJ2-4; clone size: .; D gene: .; CDR3 DNA: TGTGCCAGCAGTGAAGCGGCAGGGAAGGGGTACTTC; CDR3 protein: CASSEAAGKGYF
V gene: TRBV7-2; J gene: TRBJ2-5; clone size: .; D gene: .; CDR3 DNA: TGTGCCAGCAGTAGGGACCCGGGGCGAGAGACCCAGTACTTC; CDR3 protein: CASSRDPGRETQYF
V gene: TRBV28; J gene: TRBJ2-5; clone size: .; D gene: .; CDR3 DNA: TGTGCCAGCAGTTTTTCTAGGGGGATTTGGGAGACCCAGTACTTC; CDR3 protein: CASSFSRGIWETQYF
V gene: TRBV28; J gene: TRBJ1-5; clone size: .; D gene: TRBD1; CDR3 DNA: TGTGCCAGCATTCCCAGGGGGGAAGGTCAGCCCCAGCATTTT; CDR3 protein: CASIPRGEGQPQHF
V gene: TRBV6-1; J gene: TRBJ2-7; clone size: .; D gene: .; CDR3 DNA: TGTGCCAGCAGTGCCCTACAGGGATCCCTCTACGAGCAGTACTTC; CDR3 protein: CASSALQGSLYEQYF
V gene: TRBV10-3; J gene: TRBJ1-3; clone size: .; D gene: .; CDR3 DNA: TGTGCCATCAGTGACGGGAGCTCTGGAAACACCATATATTTT; CDR3 protein: CAISDGSSGNTIYF
V gene: TRBV30; J gene: TRBJ2-3; clone size: .; D gene: TRBD2; CDR3 DNA: TGTGCCTGGAGTGTAAATCTAGCGGGTACGCAGTATTTT; CDR3 protein: CAWSVNLAGTQYF
V gene: TRBV4-1; J gene: TRBJ2-7; clone size: .; D gene: .; CDR3 DNA: TGCGCCAGCAGCCAAGCGGGCGGCGAGCAGTACTTC; CDR3 protein: CASSQAGGEQYF
V gene: TRBV2; J gene: TRBJ1-5; clone size: .; D gene: .; CDR3 DNA: TGTGCCAGCAAGTGGGGGGGGTCTCCCCAGCATTTT; CDR3 protein: CASKWGGSPQHF
V gene: TRBV19; J gene: TRBJ1-5; clone size: .; D gene: TRBD1; CDR3 DNA: TGTGCCAGTAGAACGGGACAGGGGGCAAGTCAGCCCCAGCATTTT; CDR3 protein: CASRTGQGASQPQHF
V gene: TRBV27; J gene: TRBJ1-4; clone size: .; D gene: TRBD1; CDR3 DNA: TGTGCCAGCAGTGCCTACAGGGGTGAACGTGAAAAACTGTTTTTT; CDR3 protein: CASSAYRGEREKLFF
V gene: TRBV2; J gene: TRBJ2-1; clone size: .; D gene: TRBD2; CDR3 DNA: TGTGCCGGTGGGACTAGCGGTGCCTACAAAGAGCAGTTCTTC; CDR3 protein: CAGGTSGAYKEQFF
V gene: TRBV6-6; J gene: TRBJ1-3; clone size: .; D gene: .; CDR3 DNA: TGTGCCAGCAGTCCCCGGGTTGACTCTGGAAACACCATATATTTT; CDR3 protein: CASSPRVDSGNTIYF
V gene: TRBV27; J gene: TRBJ2-3; clone size: .; D gene: TRBD2; CDR3 DNA: TGTGCCAGCAGTTTAGGGCTAGCGGGGGGAACAGATACGCAGTATTTT; CDR3 protein: CASSLGLAGGTDTQYF
V gene: TRBV6-1; J gene: TRBJ2-3; clone size: .; D gene: TRBD2; CDR3 DNA: TGTGCCAGCAGTGAGGAGCGGGAGAGGGCAGATACGCAGTATTTT; CDR3 protein: CASSEERERADTQYF
V gene: TRBV7-2; J gene: TRBJ2-7; clone size: .; D gene: TRBD1; CDR3 DNA: TGTGCCAGCAGCCAGGACAGGGAATACGAGCAGTACTTC; CDR3 protein: CASSQDREYEQYF
V gene: TRBV28; J gene: TRBJ2-2; clone size: .; D gene: TRBD1; CDR3 DNA: TGTGCCACAGGGAAGACAGGGGGCACCGGGGAGCTGTTTTTT; CDR3 protein: CATGKTGGTGELFF
V gene: TRBV28; J gene: TRBJ1-4; clone size: few; D gene: .; CDR3 DNA: TGTGCCAGCAGTACGCCCCAGGCAGGGAGTGAAAAACTGTTTTTT; CDR3 protein: CASSTPQAGSEKLFF
V gene: TRBV28; J gene: TRBJ2-3; clone size: .; D gene: .; CDR3 DNA: TGTGCGACGGACGGGACAGATACGCAGTATTTT; CDR3 protein: CATDGTDTQYF
V gene: TRBV15; J gene: TRBJ2-2; clone size: .; D gene: TRBD2; CDR3 DNA: TGTGCCACGCAAGTCGGGAGGGTACCCGGGGAGCTGTTTTTT; CDR3 protein: CATQVGRVPGELFF
V gene: TRBV11-3; J gene: TRBJ2-3; clone size: .; D gene: .; CDR3 DNA: TGTGCCAGCAGCTTCGGGTTCGGGACAGATACGCAGTATTTT; CDR3 protein: CASSFGFGTDTQYF
V gene: TRBV5-1; J gene: TRBJ2-1; clone size: .; D gene: .; CDR3 DNA: TGCGCCAGCAGCTCCCAGTCCTCCTACAATGAGCAGTTCTTC; CDR3 protein: CASSSQSSYNEQFF
V gene: TRBV28; J gene: TRBJ1-5; clone size: few; D gene: TRBD1; CDR3 DNA: TGTGCCAGCAGTTTTTTGACAGGGGGTGGCAATCAGCCCCAGCATTTT; CDR3 protein: CASSFLTGGGNQPQHF
V gene: TRBV6-4; J gene: TRBJ2-2; clone size: .; D gene: .; CDR3 DNA: TGTGCCAGCAGTGACGAAGGGGGCACCGGGGAGCTGTTTTTT; CDR3 protein: CASSDEGGTGELFF
V gene: TRBV10-3; J gene: TRBJ1-1; clone size: once; D gene: .; CDR3 DNA: TGTGCCATCAGTGGAGGGGACTTGAACACTGAAGCTTTCTTT; CDR3 protein: CAISGGDLNTEAFF
V gene: TRBV5-6; J gene: TRBJ2-3; clone size: .; D gene: .; CDR3 DNA: TGTGCCAGCAGCCGGTCGCGGAGGGGCACAGATACGCAGTATTTT; CDR3 protein: CASSRSRRGTDTQYF
V gene: TRBV5-1; J gene: TRBJ2-7; clone size: .; D gene: .; CDR3 DNA: TGCGCCAGCAGCGCGGGGGCGGATTCCTACGAGCAGTACTTC; CDR3 protein: CASSAGADSYEQYF
V gene: TRBV9; J gene: TRBJ2-3; clone size: .; D gene: TRBD1; CDR3 DNA: TGTGCCAGCAGCGTAGTGGGCAGGGGGCTGGATACGCAGTATTTT; CDR3 protein: CASSVVGRGLDTQYF
V gene: TRBV11-2; J gene: TRBJ2-1; clone size: few; D gene: .; CDR3 DNA: TGTGCCAGCAGCTTACAGGGGAATGAGCAGTTCTTC; CDR3 protein: CASSLQGNEQFF
V gene: TRBV18; J gene: TRBJ1-6; clone size: .; D gene: TRBD1; CDR3 DNA: TGTGCCAGCTCACCAGGGACAGTAAATTCACCCCTCCACTTT; CDR3 protein: CASSPGTVNSPLHF
V gene: TRBV9; J gene: TRBJ1-1; clone size: .; D gene: .; CDR3 DNA: TGTGCCAGCAGCGTAACCCGATCGTCCTCTGAAGCTTTCTTT; CDR3 protein: CASSVTRSSSEAFF
V gene: TRBV7-9; J gene: TRBJ1-1; clone size: few; D gene: TRBD1; CDR3 DNA: TGTGCCAGCAGACGTACAGGGGGCACTGAAGCTTTCTTT; CDR3 protein: CASRRTGGTEAFF
V gene: TRBV4-1; J gene: TRBJ2-7; clone size: few; D gene: .; CDR3 DNA: TGCGCCAGCAGCCAAGGGGTAAGGGGAATCGAGCAGTACTTC; CDR3 protein: CASSQGVRGIEQYF
V gene: TRBV7-9; J gene: TRBJ1-1; clone size: .; D gene: .; CDR3 DNA: TGTGCCAGCAGCCTCGTGAAGGGGAACACTGAAGCTTTCTTT; CDR3 protein: CASSLVKGNTEAFF
V gene: TRBV11-2; J gene: TRBJ2-7; clone size: .; D gene: .; CDR3 DNA: TGTGCCTCCAGGGGGGACTCCTACGAGCAGTACTTC; CDR3 protein: CASRGDSYEQYF
V gene: TRBV19; J gene: TRBJ2-1; clone size: .; D gene: TRBD2; CDR3 DNA: TGTGCCAGTAGGGCGGGGGGTTACAATGAGCAGTTCTTC; CDR3 protein: CASRAGGYNEQFF
V gene: TRBV11-2; J gene: TRBJ2-1; clone size: .; D gene: .; CDR3 DNA: TGTGCCACCAAGGGGGGGGCCGGCTACAATGAGCAGTTCTTC; CDR3 protein: CATKGGAGYNEQFF
V gene: TRBV14; J gene: TRBJ2-7; clone size: .; D gene: .; CDR3 DNA: TGTGCCAGCAGCCAACCCTACCTTTCTGGGGAGCAGTACTTC; CDR3 protein: CASSQPYLSGEQYF
V gene: TRBV7-3; J gene: TRBJ2-4; clone size: .; D gene: .; CDR3 DNA: TGTGCCAGCAGCCCCCCCGCCTCAACGATTCAGTACTTC; CDR3 protein: CASSPPASTIQYF
V gene: TRBV11-3; J gene: TRBJ2-2; clone size: once; D gene: .; CDR3 DNA: TGTGCCAGCAGCTTAGAGATGGCCGGGGAGCTGTTTTTT; CDR3 protein: CASSLEMAGELFF
V gene: TRBV28; J gene: TRBJ2-1; clone size: .; D gene: TRBD1; CDR3 DNA: TGTGCCAGCAGCCCCGGGACAGGGAAACCCTACAATGAGCAGTTCTTC; CDR3 protein: CASSPGTGKPYNEQFF
V gene: TRBV19; J gene: TRBJ1-1; clone size: few; D gene: .; CDR3 DNA: TGTGCCAGTAGTATGGACAGTACTTACACTGAAGCTTTCTTT; CDR3 protein: CASSMDSTYTEAFF
V gene: TRBV28; J gene: TRBJ1-1; clone size: once; D gene: .; CDR3 DNA: TGTGCCAGCAGTATAAGACAGGTTAACACTGAAGCTTTCTTT; CDR3 protein: CASSIRQVNTEAFF
V gene: TRBV9; J gene: TRBJ2-5; clone size: .; D gene: TRBD1; CDR3 DNA: TGTGCCAGCAGCGACCCGGGACAGGGGAGCGAGACCCAGTACTTC; CDR3 protein: CASSDPGQGSETQYF
V gene: TRBV7-8; J gene: TRBJ1-5; clone size: .; D gene: .; CDR3 DNA: TGTGCCAGCAGCTTAGGAGTGAGCAATCAGCCCCAGCATTTT; CDR3 protein: CASSLGVSNQPQHF
V gene: TRBV2; J gene: TRBJ1-1; clone size: .; D gene: .; CDR3 DNA: TGTGCCAGCAGTGAAGCGCGAGAGCAGCTGAGTACTGAAGCTTTCTTT; CDR3 protein: CASSEAREQLSTEAFF
V gene: TRBV15; J gene: TRBJ2-7; clone size: few; D gene: .; CDR3 DNA: TGTGCCCGGTATGAGGTAGCGGAGTCGCTCGGCTACGAGCAGTACTTC; CDR3 protein: CARYEVAESLGYEQYF
V gene: TRBV6-1; J gene: TRBJ1-6; clone size: .; D gene: .; CDR3 DNA: TGTGCCAGCAGTGTTACAGGGACACCCCTCCACTTT; CDR3 protein: CASSVTGTPLHF
V gene: TRBV6-6; J gene: TRBJ2-2; clone size: .; D gene: TRBD1; CDR3 DNA: TGTGCCAGCAGGCGGGACAGGGGGACCGGGGAGCTGTTTTTT; CDR3 protein: CASRRDRGTGELFF